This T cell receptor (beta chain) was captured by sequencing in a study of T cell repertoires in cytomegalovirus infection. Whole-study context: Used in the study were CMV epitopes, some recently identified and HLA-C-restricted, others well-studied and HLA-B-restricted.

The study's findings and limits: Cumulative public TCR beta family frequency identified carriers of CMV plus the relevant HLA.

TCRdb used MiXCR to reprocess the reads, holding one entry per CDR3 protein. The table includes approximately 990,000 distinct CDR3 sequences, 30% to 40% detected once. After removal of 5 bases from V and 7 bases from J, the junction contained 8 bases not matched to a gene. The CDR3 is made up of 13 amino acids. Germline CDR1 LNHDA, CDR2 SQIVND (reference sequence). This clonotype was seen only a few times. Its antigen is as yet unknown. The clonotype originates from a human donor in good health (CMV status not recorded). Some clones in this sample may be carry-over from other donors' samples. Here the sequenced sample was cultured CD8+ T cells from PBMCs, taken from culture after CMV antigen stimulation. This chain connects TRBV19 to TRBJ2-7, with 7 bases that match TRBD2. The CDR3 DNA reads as TGTGCCAGTAGTCAAGCGGGGCCGAGGGAGCAGTACTTC. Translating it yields CASSQAGPREQYF.